This T cell receptor (beta chain) came from a study of chemoradiotherapy in HPV16-positive cancers. Whole-study context: Candidate HPV-specific T-cell clones and common TCR motifs came from functional assays in a couple of HPV16-positive patients.

The CDR3 loop spans 14 amino acids. Germline V gives CDR1 LNHDA, CDR2 SQIVND (reference sequence). Trimming pared 6 bases from V and 7 bases from J, leaving 17 bases between. Here immunoSEQ multiplex PCR was the method, and the copy in TCRdb shows in-frame clones only, minus some. This sample has under 35,000 clones, with over 90% found just once. Regarding this clone: The antigen is undetermined.

Study outcomes and limitations: Candidate HPV-specific clones and E7-related TCR motifs grew in tumor during treatment.

The TCR was taken from a human donor with HPV-associated anogenital cancer. The sample in question was blood, obtained from a patient who underwent chemoradiotherapy. This chain links TRBV19 with TRBJ2-3; the D gene is possibly TRBD2 (5 bases). The CDR3 here is CASSNNPRGNTQYF. The CDR3 DNA follows: TGTGCCAGTAGCAACAACCCCCGAGGGAATACGCAGTATTTT.